These 20 T cell receptor beta chains originate from one sample sequenced in a study of OX40 agonist ivuxolimab in advanced cancers. This table comes from immunoSEQ multiplex PCR, and its TCRdb copy is limited to in-frame clones, with some not included. Among approximately 75,000 clones listed, about nine tenths were seen once. Sequencing was performed on CD4+ or CD8+ T cells sorted from blood, taken in a trial of the OX40 agonist ivuxolimab. The receptors here all came from an adult with an advanced solid tumor such as melanoma, head and neck, liver or kidney cancer.

CDR3 sequence reads: CATSFDGNSPLHF. The CDR3 DNA is TGTGCCACCTCGTTTGATGGTAATTCACCCCTCCACTTT. This sequence joins TRBV7-7 and TRBJ1-6; D remains ambiguous. CDR1 is SSHAT and CDR2 is FNYEAQ in the germline V gene (reference sequence). Trimming removed 10 bases from V and 6 bases from J, with 13 bases in between. The length of the CDR3 is 13 residues.

V usage is TRBV5-1 and J usage is TRBJ2-7, with D uncertain. From germline, CDR1 is SGHRS and CDR2 YFSETQ. The length of the CDR3 is 16 residues. Trimming removed 0 bases at V and 9 bases at J, with 22 bases between. CDR3 in amino acids: CASSLAMDTYGSRQYF. CDR3 nucleotide sequence: TGCGCCAGCAGCTTGGCCATGGATACGTACGGCTCTAGGCAGTACTTC.

This chain links TRBV5-1 with TRBJ2-6; the D is unclear. The V and J ends lost 1 base and 2 bases respectively, with 4 bases between them. The CDR3 contains 14 residues. Germline V lookup: CDR1 SGHRS, CDR2 YFSETQ. This CDR3 reads CASSLSTGANVLTF. CDR3 nucleotides: TGCGCCAGCAGCTTGAGTACTGGGGCCAACGTCCTGACTTTC. Supplemented by reference TRBV5-1 and TRBJ2-6, the full variable domain reads KAGVTQTPRYLIKTRGQQVTLSCSPISGHRSVSWYQQTPGQGLQFLFEYFSETQRNKGNFPGRFSGRQFSNSRSEMNVSTLELGDSALYLCASSLSTGANVLTFGAGSRLTVL.

The chain employs TRBV28 and TRBJ2-2, with 7 bases that match TRBD1. The CDR3 runs to 15 residues. The germline V gene has CDR1 MDHEN and CDR2 SYDVKM. V was clipped by 6 bases and J by 5 bases; unmatched bases: 9. The CDR3 DNA reads TGTGCCAGCAGCCCCCCGGGCAGGGGGACCGGGGAGCTGTTTTTT. Translation gives CASSPPGRGTGELFF.

The V call is TRBV5-1, the J call TRBJ1-4; the D is unclear. The germline CDR1 and CDR2 sequences are SGHRS and YFSETQ. V shed 4 bases and J shed 5 bases, with 12 bases lying between them. This CDR3 region has 14 residues. CDR3 DNA sequence: TGCGCCAGCAGCCCGGTGGGCTCAAATGAAAAACTGTTTTTT. Translation gives CASSPVGSNEKLFF.

J is TRBJ2-7 and V is TRBV28, with D possibly being TRBD2 (6 bases). The CDR3 length is 14 residues. Trimming removed 6 bases from V and 0 bases from J, with 12 bases in between. Germline V lookup: CDR1 MDHEN, CDR2 SYDVKM. In nucleotides, the CDR3 is TGTGCCAGCAGGGGGGGAACTCGCTCCTACGAGCAGTACTTC. It translates to CASRGGTRSYEQYF.

The genes are TRBV7-2 and TRBJ1-2; TRBD1 might be the D (5 bases). Germline V gene data show CDR1 as SGHTA and CDR2 as FQGNSA. The CDR3 has 14 residues. Deletions cut 4 bases from V and 5 bases from J, with 14 bases between. The CDR3 coding sequence is TGTGCCAGCAGCTCCGAGACAGAACTATATGGCTACACCTTC. Encoded protein: CASSSETELYGYTF.

This clone was counted between two and nine times. The V gene is TRBV25-1, the J gene TRBJ1-1, with a possible D match to TRBD1 (5 bases). The V gene's germline CDR1 is MGHDK and CDR2 SYGVNS. Trimming pared 3 bases from V and 4 bases from J, leaving 12 bases between. The CDR3 runs 14 residues. The CDR3 coding sequence is TGTGCCAGCAGTGATCAGGGAAGGGGCACTGAAGCTTTCTTT. Its protein product is CASSDQGRGTEAFF.

The chain recombines TRBV29-1 with TRBJ2-3; possibly TRBD1 or TRBD2 for D (6 bases each). CDR3 length: 14 amino acids. V dropped 4 bases and J dropped 0 bases, with 11 bases sitting between them. Germline V lookup: CDR1 SQVTM, CDR2 ANQGSEA. The CDR3 loop reads CSVGGAPSTDTQYF. The CDR3 DNA sequence: TGCAGCGTTGGGGGGGCGCCTAGCACAGATACGCAGTATTTT.

The chain couples TRBV5-1 to TRBJ1-4, with D perhaps TRBD1 (6 bases). Per the germline V gene, CDR1 is SGHRS and CDR2 is YFSETQ. The ends were cut back, 7 bases at V and 3 bases at J, with 16 bases in the middle. The CDR3 has 15 amino acids. CDR3 in amino acids: CASRSQGGSNEKLFF. CDR3 sequence (DNA): TGCGCCAGCCGGTCACAGGGCGGATCTAATGAAAAACTGTTTTTT. The entire variable domain, with the rest obtained from reference TRBV5-1 and TRBJ1-4, is as follows: KAGVTQTPRYLIKTRGQQVTLSCSPISGHRSVSWYQQTPGQGLQFLFEYFSETQRNKGNFPGRFSGRQFSNSRSEMNVSTLELGDSALYLCASRSQGGSNEKLFFGSGTQLSVL.

This clone was detected only once. This chain joins TRBV29-1 and TRBJ2-3; 7 bases fit TRBD1. The V gene's germline CDR1 is SQVTM and CDR2 ANQGSEA. The CDR3 is 16 residues long. After removal of 0 bases from V and 6 bases from J, the junction contained 12 bases not matched to a gene. This CDR3 reads CSVEDSEGARGDTQYF. The DNA for the CDR3 is TGCAGCGTTGAAGATTCCGAGGGGGCGCGAGGGGATACGCAGTATTTT.

V and J are TRBV28 and TRBJ2-7; the match to TRBD1 covers 7 bases. Trimming removed 3 bases from V and 4 bases from J; junction bases left unmatched: 6. In germline, CDR1 is MDHEN, CDR2 SYDVKM. The length of the CDR3 is 14 residues. Here the CDR3 reads CASSLVTGLYEQYF. The CDR3 DNA follows: TGTGCCAGCAGTTTGGTGACAGGGCTTTACGAGCAGTACTTC. Complete variable domain (other parts from reference TRBV28 and TRBJ2-7): DVKVTQSSRYLVKRTGEKVFLECVQDMDHENMFWYRQDPGLGLRLIYFSYDVKMKEKGDIPEGYSVSREKKERFSLILESASTNQTSMYLCASSLVTGLYEQYFGPGTRLTVT.

V and J are TRBV7-2 and TRBJ1-3; 7 bases fit TRBD1. The CDR3 is 17 residues long. Germline trimming cut 4 bases from V and 0 bases from J; bases unmatched to any gene: 9. Germline loops: CDR1 SGHTA, CDR2 FQGNSA. The CDR3 is CASSSPTGLSSGNTIYF. CDR3 nucleotides: TGTGCCAGCAGCTCCCCGACAGGGCTGAGCTCTGGAAACACCATATATTTT.

In nucleotides, the CDR3 is TGTGCCAGCAGTTACTCGATGCGGGAATCCTACGAGCAGTACTTC. This translates into CASSYSMRESYEQYF. The V and J genes are TRBV6-5 and TRBJ2-5; maybe TRBD2 (6 bases). The closer fit of TRBJ2-7 to the DNA end suggests the J call may be wrong. The germline gives CDR1 MNHEY, CDR2 SVGAGI. The CDR3 loop spans 15 amino acids.

The V and J genes are TRBV28 and TRBJ1-6; 9 bases line up with TRBD1. CDR3 length: 14 amino acids. The junction had 6 bases not matched to a gene; V was cut back by 6 bases and J by 9 bases. Germline-derived CDR1 and CDR2 are MDHEN and SYDVKM. The CDR3 loop is CASSRDRAFSPLHF. The CDR3 nucleotides are TGTGCCAGCAGCCGGGACAGGGCCTTTTCACCCCTCCACTTT.

This chain links TRBV5-1 with TRBJ2-2; the match to TRBD1 covers 9 bases. The CDR3 has 15 residues. Germline values: CDR1 SGHRS, CDR2 YFSETQ. V dropped 4 bases and J dropped 3; count of bases not matched to a gene: 4. The DNA for the CDR3 is TGCGCCAGCAGCAGGGACAGGGCCTACACCGGGGAGCTGTTTTTT. Translated: CASSRDRAYTGELFF.

The chain combines TRBV6-5 with TRBJ2-2, with D possibly called TRBD1 or TRBD2 (5 bases each). CDR3 length: 14 amino acids. V lost 4 bases and J 4 bases, leaving 10 bases between the germline ends. Germline V CDR1 and CDR2: MNHEY, SVGAGI. The CDR3 DNA is TGTGCCAGCAGTTCCCCAGGGAGCACCGGGGAGCTGTTTTTT. Protein sequence: CASSSPGSTGELFF.

The CDR3 nucleotides read TGTGCCAGCAGTGAACCGCTCGGGGGGATTGGGAACTATGGCTACACCTTC. It specifies CASSEPLGGIGNYGYTF. This rearrangement joins TRBV25-1 to TRBJ1-2; a possible D gene is TRBD1 (5 bases). V was clipped by 2 bases and J by 2 bases, with 18 bases between them. Germline V CDR1 and CDR2: MGHDK, SYGVNS. The CDR3 is made up of 17 amino acids.

This chain uses TRBV30 with TRBJ2-2; weak D call: TRBD1 (6 bases). Trimming took off 6 bases at V and 3 bases at J, with 14 bases between the two ends. CDR3 length: 14 amino acids. Looked up from germline, CDR1 is GTSNPN and CDR2 is SVGIG (reference sequence). DNA for the CDR3: TGTGCCTGCCCCAAGGGGACATACACCGGGGAGCTGTTTTTT. As protein: CACPKGTYTGELFF.

The V and J genes are TRBV5-8 and TRBJ2-2; tentatively, D is TRBD1 (6 bases). The CDR3 is 15 amino acids. In germline, CDR1 is SGHTS, CDR2 YDEGEE. V was cut by 4 bases and J by 3 bases, with 13 bases left in between. The CDR3 coding sequence is TGTGCCAGCAGCCCAGGACAGCACGACACCGGGGAGCTGTTTTTT. Translation: CASSPGQHDTGELFF.